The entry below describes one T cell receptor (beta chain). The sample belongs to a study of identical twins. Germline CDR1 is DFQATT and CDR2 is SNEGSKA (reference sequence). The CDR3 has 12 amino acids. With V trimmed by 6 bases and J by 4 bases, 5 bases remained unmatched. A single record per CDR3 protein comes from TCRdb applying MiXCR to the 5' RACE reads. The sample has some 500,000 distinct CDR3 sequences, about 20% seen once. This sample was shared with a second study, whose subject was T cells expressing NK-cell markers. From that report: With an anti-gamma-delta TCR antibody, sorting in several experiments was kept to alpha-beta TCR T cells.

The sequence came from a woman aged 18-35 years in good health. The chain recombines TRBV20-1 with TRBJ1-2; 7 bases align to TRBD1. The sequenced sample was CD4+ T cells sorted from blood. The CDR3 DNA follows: TGCAGTGCAAACAGGGGCACCTATGGCTACACCTTC. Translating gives CSANRGTYGYTF.